These T cell receptor beta chains were read from a single sample in a study of cytomegalovirus exposure and HLA in healthy donors. TCRdb keeps only in-frame clones here, not all; method: immunoSEQ multiplex PCR. The sample consists of about 120,000 clones, roughly 80% of them appearing once. The sequenced material came from PBMCs. Receptor source: a woman aged 45-65 years in good health and CMV-seronegative. Each CDR3 is given with its conserved first and last residue. The D gene is left open where the match is weak. Where a row states a size, it is once, few, many or the class of an expanded clone; other rows omit it.

V: TRBV6-5
J: TRBJ2-1
length: 16
size: NA
D: TRBD2
DNA: TGTGCCAGCAGTTACGGCCCACTAGCGGGAGATGAGGAGCAGTTCTTC
CDR3: CASSYGPLAGDEEQFF

V: TRBV5-1
J: TRBJ2-7
length: 15
size: NA
D: TRBD2
DNA: TGCGCCAGCAGCTTGGGTAGCGGGAGTGGCGACGAGCAGTACTTC
CDR3: CASSLGSGSGDEQYF

V: TRBV18
J: TRBJ2-3
length: 14
size: few
D: NA
DNA: TGTGCCAGCTCACCGGCGGCTTTAACAGATACGCAGTATTTT
CDR3: CASSPAALTDTQYF

V: TRBV7-8
J: TRBJ2-1
length: 13
size: NA
D: NA
DNA: TGTGCCAGCAGCTGGAGGCTAGCGCAAGAGCAGTTCTTC
CDR3: CASSWRLAQEQFF

V: TRBV29-1
J: TRBJ2-1
length: 14
size: NA
D: TRBD2
DNA: TGCAGCGTTCCAGGACTAGCGGGTTACAATGAGCAGTTCTTC
CDR3: CSVPGLAGYNEQFF

V: TRBV28
J: TRBJ2-7
length: 16
size: NA
D: TRBD2
DNA: TGTGCCAGCAAGGGGGCGTCTAGCGGGAGTCTGAACGAGCAGTACTTC
CDR3: CASKGASSGSLNEQYF

V: TRBV19
J: TRBJ1-4
length: 14
size: NA
D: TRBD1
DNA: TGTGCCAGTAGAGTCGACAGGGATAACGAAAAACTGTTTTTT
CDR3: CASRVDRDNEKLFF

V: TRBV28
J: TRBJ2-1
length: 15
size: NA
D: TRBD2
DNA: TGTGCCAGCAGGAGATCTAGCGGCTCCTACAATGAGCAGTTCTTC
CDR3: CASRRSSGSYNEQFF

V: TRBV29-1
J: TRBJ2-2
length: 11
size: NA
D: NA
DNA: TGCAGCGTTGCCCCGGGCGGGGAGCTGTTTTTT
CDR3: CSVAPGGELFF

V: TRBV9
J: TRBJ2-1
length: 15
size: NA
D: TRBD2
DNA: TGTGCCAGCAGCGTAGTTAGCGGGCAGAACAATGAGCAGTTCTTC
CDR3: CASSVVSGQNNEQFF

V: TRBV30
J: TRBJ2-3
length: 16
size: NA
D: NA
DNA: TGTGCCTGGAGTGGCGGCGGATTTGCTAGCACAGATACGCAGTATTTT
CDR3: CAWSGGGFASTDTQYF

V: TRBV11-2
J: TRBJ2-1
length: 12
size: NA
D: NA
DNA: TGTGCCAGCAGCTTAGAAAGCGGTGAGCAGTTCTTC
CDR3: CASSLESGEQFF

V: TRBV28
J: TRBJ2-1
length: 13
size: NA
D: TRBD1
DNA: TGTGCCAGCCGGGACAGGGGAGGCAATGAGCAGTTCTTC
CDR3: CASRDRGGNEQFF

V: TRBV14
J: TRBJ2-1
length: 14
size: NA
D: NA
DNA: TGTGCCAGCAGCCAAATACCTCAGGGCAGGGGGCAGTTCTTC
CDR3: CASSQIPQGRGQFF

V: TRBV4-2
J: TRBJ1-3
length: 17
size: NA
D: NA
DNA: TGTGCCAGCAGCCAACCTTGGGAGGCAAGCTCTGGAAACACCATATATTTT
CDR3: CASSQPWEASSGNTIYF

V: TRBV30
J: TRBJ1-6
length: 13
size: NA
D: NA
DNA: TGTGCCTGGACCCTAGGGACTTTTAGCTCCCTCCACTTT
CDR3: CAWTLGTFSSLHF

V: TRBV4-3
J: TRBJ2-7
length: 14
size: NA
D: NA
DNA: TGCGCCAGCAGCCGAATTCCGCAGGGTCTCGAGCAGTACTTC
CDR3: CASSRIPQGLEQYF

V: TRBV21-1
J: TRBJ2-7
length: 18
size: NA
D: NA
DNA: NA
CDR3: CASSKVVGTGSFRNEQYF

V: TRBV30
J: TRBJ1-1
length: 12
size: NA
D: NA
DNA: TGTGCCTGGATGAGCAGGCGCGCTGAAGCTTTCTTT
CDR3: CAWMSRRAEAFF

V: TRBV28
J: TRBJ1-4
length: 14
size: NA
D: TRBD1
DNA: TGTGCCAGCCGACCGACAGGGGCATGGGAAAAACTGTTTTTT
CDR3: CASRPTGAWEKLFF

V: TRBV5-1
J: TRBJ2-1
length: 19
size: few
D: TRBD2
DNA: TGCGCCAGCAGCTTGGTTCTCAGCAGACTAGCGGGAGGCTACAATGAGCAGTTCTTC
CDR3: CASSLVLSRLAGGYNEQFF

V: TRBV25-1
J: TRBJ2-1
length: 15
size: NA
D: TRBD2
DNA: TGTGCCAGCAGTGAGACTAGCGGGGCCTACAATGAGCAGTTCTTC
CDR3: CASSETSGAYNEQFF

V: TRBV7-2
J: TRBJ1-3
length: 15
size: NA
D: TRBD1
DNA: TGTGCCAGCAGTCAAGGGGCAGGGGGCGGAAACACCATATATTTT
CDR3: CASSQGAGGGNTIYF

V: TRBV6-5
J: TRBJ2-1
length: 15
size: few
D: NA
DNA: TGTGCCAGCAGTCTGGAGGGCCTAGCGAGGAATGAGCAGTTCTTC
CDR3: CASSLEGLARNEQFF

V: TRBV19
J: TRBJ2-7
length: 15
size: NA
D: TRBD1
DNA: TGTGCCAGTAGTGGATTACCGGGACAGGGCAACGAGCAGTACTTC
CDR3: CASSGLPGQGNEQYF